Following are 11 T cell receptor beta chains from one sample sequenced in a study of shared clonotypes between healthy human individuals. Positive CCR7 selection of CD45RO-negative cells yielded the naive CD8 cells, and terminally differentiated effector memory CD45RA+ cells were excluded. Data came from immunoSEQ multiplex PCR; TCRdb stores just in-frame clones and leaves some out. The table shows some 1,900,000 clones, with about 95% occurring only once. Input material: naive CD8+ T cells sorted from blood. These receptors all come from a man between 18 and 29 years old in good health.

The chain joins TRBV7-9 to TRBJ2-1, with no clear D. The CDR3 length is 11 residues. Germline V gene data show CDR1 as SEHNR and CDR2 as FQNEAQ (reference sequence). V gave up 6 bases and J gave up 7 bases, with 7 bases separating them. The CDR3 DNA is TGTGCCAGCAGGCTAGGGAATGAGCAGTTCTTC. Encoded protein: CASRLGNEQFF.

The chain recombines TRBV6-5 with TRBJ2-7; 10 bases align to TRBD1. The junction had 4 bases not matched to a gene; V was cut back by 2 bases and J by 6 bases. The CDR3 has 14 residues. Germline lookup yields CDR1 MNHEY and CDR2 SVGAGI. CDR3 in amino acids: CASSYPGTGVEQYF. The CDR3 nucleotides are TGTGCCAGCAGTTACCCCGGGACAGGGGTCGAGCAGTACTTC.

V is TRBV15 and J is TRBJ1-3; D is unclear. Looked up from germline, CDR1 is LNHNV and CDR2 is YYDKDF (reference sequence). The CDR3 has 17 residues. V dropped 3 bases and J dropped 0 bases, with 15 bases sitting between them. In DNA form, the CDR3 reads TGTGCCACCAGCAGCTTACGGGGTATCGACTCTGGAAACACCATATATTTT. Protein: CATSSLRGIDSGNTIYF.

V usage is TRBV19 and J usage is TRBJ2-1; tentative D call: TRBD2 (6 bases). Germline V CDR1 and CDR2: LNHDA, SQIVND (reference sequence). The CDR3 is 15 residues long. V gave up 3 bases and J gave up 4 bases, with 13 bases separating them. CDR3 region: CASSIFGSWYNEQFF. The CDR3 DNA follows: TGTGCCAGTAGTATCTTCGGGAGCTGGTACAATGAGCAGTTCTTC.

This clone occurred once. This CDR3 is CASSLDRATPSTDTQYF. The CDR3 coding sequence is TGTGCCAGCAGCTTAGATCGGGCTACCCCTAGCACAGATACGCAGTATTTT. V is TRBV11-2 and J is TRBJ2-3, with D uncertain. The germline V gene has CDR1 SGHAT and CDR2 FQNNGV. Trimming removed 0 bases from V and 0 bases from J, with 13 bases in between. This CDR3 comprises 17 residues.

The chain joins TRBV2 to TRBJ1-1, with D uncertain. Germline CDR1 SNHLY, CDR2 FYNNEI. This CDR3 has 10 residues. Trimming cost V 1 base and J 10 bases, with 4 bases left between them. The CDR3: CASSEGTAFF. CDR3 DNA: TGTGCCAGCAGTGAAGGGACAGCTTTCTTT.

The genes are TRBV5-1 and TRBJ2-7; D uncertain. With 1 base removed from V and 5 bases from J, the gap between germline ends came to 13 bases. The CDR3 covers 14 residues. The germline V gene has CDR1 SGHRS and CDR2 YFSETQ. In nucleotides, the CDR3 is TGCGCCAGCAGCTTGAGTGGCAGGTTCAACGAGCAGTACTTC. Amino acids: CASSLSGRFNEQYF.

The table lists this clone with a count of one. The CDR3 sequence is CASGSVGYEQYF. CDR3 bases: TGTGCCAGCGGATCCGTCGGCTACGAGCAGTACTTC. The rearrangement uses TRBV7-9 and TRBJ2-7; no reliable D call. There are 12 residues in the CDR3. Trimming left V 8 bases short and J 3 bases short, with 11 bases between. In germline, CDR1 is SEHNR, CDR2 FQNEAQ (reference sequence).

The rearrangement uses TRBV6-6 and TRBJ1-4, with D perhaps matching TRBD1 (6 bases). The CDR3 contains 16 residues. CDR1 is MNHNY and CDR2 is SVGAGI in the germline V gene (reference sequence). Deletions cut 6 bases from V and 7 bases from J, with 21 bases between. In DNA, the CDR3 is TGTGCCAGCAGCCCTGCCAGGACAGCGGGCTTTGAAAAACTGTTTTTT. It is translated as CASSPARTAGFEKLFF.

The genes are TRBV5-4 and TRBJ2-3, with D uncertain. The CDR3 sequence is 13 residues long. Germline V CDR1 and CDR2: SGHNT, YYREEE (reference sequence). V lost 4 bases to trimming and J lost 1 base, with 7 bases between them. The CDR3 region has the DNA TGTGCCAGCAGCACGGGCGGCACAGATACGCAGTATTTT. Its protein product is CASSTGGTDTQYF. Drawing the rest from reference TRBV5-4 and TRBJ2-3, the complete variable domain is ETGVTQSPTHLIKTRGQQVTLRCSSQSGHNTVSWYQQALGQGPQFIFQYYREEENGRGNFPPRFSGLQFPNYSSELNVNALELDDSALYLCASSTGGTDTQYFGPGTRLTVL.

The gene calls are TRBV29-1 and TRBJ1-1; D possibly corresponds to TRBD1 (5 bases). With 2 bases removed from V and 5 bases from J, the gap between germline ends came to 15 bases. The CDR3 runs to 14 residues. Per germline, CDR1 SQVTM and CDR2 ANQGSEA. CDR3 region: CSVELQGRNTEAFF. CDR3 sequence (DNA): TGCAGCGTTGAACTCCAGGGCCGAAATACTGAAGCTTTCTTT.